This T cell receptor (beta chain) is from a study of cytomegalovirus exposure and HLA in healthy donors (dated by TCRdb to 2016 to 2017). Study-wide context: An earlier analysis of some 500 of the donors reported about 250 Gb of sequence data and more than 90 million unique TCR beta sequences from approximately 180 million T cells. An early release that covered fewer than 800 HLA-typed donors contained 300 to 350 gigabases of sequencing data and tens of millions of unique TCR sequences. The genetic ancestry cluster associated with self-reported Caucasian donors included 81% of the roughly 400 genotyped donors. The aim of the study was to test whether cataloging public T cell receptors could identify signatures of past pathogen exposure. Using immunosequencing, the study profiled T cell repertoires from 640 or so subjects and related those repertoires to cytomegalovirus serostatus. Besides the first cohort of approximately 710 subjects, a separate validation cohort made up of 120 different subjects was used. To predict cytomegalovirus infection status, the study brought together high-throughput TCR immunosequencing, statistical association of individual TCRs with disease status, and machine learning. In a later analysis, previously published TCR beta repertoires from several hundred donors were re-analyzed and high-resolution HLA genotyping was added so that TCR occurrence patterns could be studied. The later analysis used no new phenotypic data to find candidate immune exposures, relying instead on TCR beta sequences and their occurrence across donors. An earlier analysis of about 600 of the donors used high-throughput TCR beta sequencing to judge whether each TCR beta V gene segment behaved as functional or pseudogenic. Donor age, sex, ethnicity and CMV serostatus were compiled together with the repertoire data. In a later genetic analysis, genome-wide SNP genotypes for about three fifths of the roughly 670 donors were used, and that subset was treated as a discovery cohort. Every repertoire in the discovery cohort had been generated on one and the same sequencing platform. HLA typing covered class I and class II loci at four-digit resolution. Typing coverage differed by locus: A, B, C, DRB1 and DQB1 were typed in roughly 629-630 donors, DQA1 in roughly 510, DPA1 in some 610, and DPB1 in just under 490. Roughly five DR-DQ haplotypes were handled as single units for association and clustering, since linkage in the cohort was strong. Among around 400 genotyped donors of the cohort, an average of around 250,000 unique TCR beta nucleotide sequences was sequenced per donor, of which about 20% were non-productive.

In total, 630 or so healthy bone marrow donors made up the cohort. At the time of sampling, every cohort member was nominally healthy, though immune exposures that went unrecorded were likely present. The donor tested CMV seronegative, placing the donor among the 350 or so seronegative members of the cohort. A peripheral blood sample was provided by each donor, and peripheral blood mononuclear cells were used for TCR beta sequencing. The Qiagen DNeasy Blood Extraction Kit was used to extract genomic DNA from the blood cell samples. General conclusions and limits of the study: In a later analysis, TCR association rates were found to vary across HLA loci, with the most associated TCRs seen for DRB1 alleles and the fewest for HLA-C alleles. A later genetic analysis associated a missense DCLRE1C variant with V-gene and J-gene trimming of TCR beta chains, and an independent cohort replicated the association. Assigning TCR associations to individual alleles was difficult when HLA alleles, especially DR and DQ, strongly co-occurred. The cohort was sequenced for TCR beta chains only, and without alpha or paired-chain data the features that could be detected were limited. The 87-base-pair reads could not distinguish some IMGT-functional V segments, including TRBV6-2 and TRBV6-3, so those segments were excluded. A further reported finding was that TCR beta sequences accurately predicted the HLA-A and HLA-B alleles for most subjects in the first cohort. Around 16 rarely observed V segments, including chromosome 9 orphons, were excluded from the earlier analysis of some 590 of the donors because counts were too low. According to a later analysis, parvovirus B19, influenza, CMV and Epstein-Barr virus appeared linked to several top co-occurrence clusters. Sequencing depth was assumed to be roughly uniform across donors in the presence/absence analyses, though that assumption may not hold. HLA typing was unavailable for some donors at each locus, so association tests used only the typed subset. Most TCR sequences were seen in very few donors, while some public TCRs were found in many individuals. Linkage disequilibrium might explain the correlated functional status among segregating V segments, but an unknown experimental factor could not be excluded. A group of highly shared sequence variants was considered likely to be a technical artifact of the sequencing pipeline. Cytomegalovirus status was reported to be diagnosed by the classifier with high specificity and sensitivity in both the original and validation cohorts. The study gave a list of some 150 TCR beta chains associated with cytomegalovirus. In a later analysis, HLA-associated TCR beta chains were found to be more clonally expanded and to have lower generation probabilities than equally common non-associated chains. In an earlier analysis of around 600 of the donors, most TCR beta V segments appeared in productive rearrangements about 87% or about 30% of the time, broadly matching IMGT annotations. For the cohort, immune exposure information was limited to CMV serostatus. A few of the identified cytomegalovirus-associated TCR beta chains were confirmed in vitro to be specific for cytomegalovirus antigens. In a later analysis, some 17,000 TCR beta sequences were associated with specific HLA alleles at a false discovery rate of 0.05. Most CMV-associated TCR beta chains appeared to be HLA-restricted in a later analysis, and the HLA associations seemed to be driven largely by CMV exposure. It was suggested by the authors that the approach could potentially be generalized to other disease states and immunological phenotypes. In a later genetic analysis, fewer N-insertions in productive TCRs were reported among donors in an Asian-associated ancestry cluster than the 666-donor mean.

In regard to this clone: Its cognate antigen has yet to be identified. An end of the junction does not agree with germline; a read error may underlie this.

From the germline V gene (reference sequence), CDR1 is SEHNR and CDR2 is FQNEAQ. Taken from cysteine to phenylalanine, the CDR3 has 12 residues. Only the CDR3 portion is preserved as DNA: 36 bases, with reading frame beginning at the first base. The protocol used for the library was the immunoSEQ multiplex PCR assay. For the multiplex PCR, a mixture combining 60 forward primers for TCR Vbeta segments and 13 reverse primers for TCR Jbeta segments was used. A multiplex PCR assay on genomic DNA amplified the CDR3 region of rearranged TCR beta genes. On the Illumina HiSeq System, the amplified TCR beta libraries were sequenced as 87-base-pair reads. In the source study's methods: A later analysis counted some 80 million unique TCR beta chains across the 500 to 850 repertoires, and some 11 million of these chains were shared by at least two donors. A nearest-neighbor algorithm error-corrected the raw reads and collapsed the reads into unique sequences, merging closely related sequences to remove PCR and sequencing errors. V, D and J gene segments were assigned by aligning CDR3 sequences to IMGT reference sequences. For a sequence to be retained, a match of at least six nucleotides was required to both a V gene segment and a J gene segment. Rearrangements were classified as productive when the CDR3 lacked stop codons and remained in frame with V and J, and all other rearrangements were classified as non-productive. CDR3 was defined by IMGT convention, running from the second conserved V-encoded cysteine to the conserved J-encoded phenylalanine. Sequences without an unambiguous match to a single V gene segment were excluded from the earlier analysis of 587 of the donors. An earlier analysis of 587 of the donors called V segments functional above 56.7% productive rearrangements and segregating when the between-donor standard deviation exceeded 5%. A statistical classification framework was built to diagnose cytomegalovirus status from the catalog of TCR beta chain sequences. In a later analysis, TCR nucleotide sequences were compared against IMGT/GENE-DB human TR gene sequences so that V and J genes could be assigned. The TCRdist pipeline was used in a later analysis to assign CDR3 sequences and most-parsimonious VDJ recombination scenarios. A later analysis defined each TCR beta chain by its CDR3 amino acid sequence plus V-gene family, and excluded reads lacking a unique V-gene family. In a later analysis, several hundred highly shared, low-generation-probability nucleotide sequences were removed to address suspected cross-contamination and a sequencing artifact. For each public chain, a later analysis derived a clonal expansion index from normalized ranks of inferred template counts within each repertoire. In a later analysis, generation probabilities were computed using a VDJ recombination model fitted to out-of-frame rearrangements, and the results were checked against IGoR. Hypergeometric tests were used in a later analysis to score TCR-TCR, TCR-HLA and TCR-CMV co-occurrence, with a repertoire-size bias correction applied to the TCR pairs. To estimate false discovery rates, a later analysis permuted the HLA or CMV assignments 20 times. In a later analysis, co-occurring TCRs were grouped using DBSCAN, with TCRdist sequence similarity added in when clustering inside HLA-allele-positive subsets. Co-occurrence clustering excluded repertoires with fewer than 30,000 or more than 120,000 public chains, plus five with anomalous nucleotide sharing. TCRdb holds this immuneACCESS table with in-frame rearrangements only. Some clones are missing; in checked studies, unresolved V genes explain under half, and the rest has no known cause. That table furnishes V, J and clone size, whereas the DNA furnished D and trimming. This sample has approximately 130,000 clones in its table, and about 69% of those were observed once. The leading ten clones occupy about 3.4% of the sample.

Sequencing was done on a sample of PBMCs. This receptor was taken from a man younger than 45 in good health and CMV-seronegative. This chain joins TRBV7-9 to TRBJ1-1; the D gene cannot be named for sure. The nucleotides are TGTTCCAGCAGCGCCGGGGTCTTAGAAGCTTTCTTT. Translated, this gives CSSSAGVLEAFF. Extended through the reference TRBV7-9 and TRBJ1-1 proteins, this CDR3 yields the full variable domain: DTGVSQNPRHKITKRGQNVTFRCDPISEHNRLYWYRQTLGQGPEFLTYFQNEAQLEKSRLLSDRFSAERPKGSFSTLEIQRTEQGDSAMYLCSSSAGVLEAFFGQGTRLTVV.